Listed below are T cell receptor beta chains from one sample, sequenced in a study of shared clonotypes between healthy human individuals. Here immunoSEQ multiplex PCR was the method, and the copy in TCRdb shows in-frame clones only, minus some. The sample carries 2 million to 2.5 million clones, about 95% recorded once. The source material was naive CD8+ T cells sorted from blood. The receptors derive from a man aged 18 to 30 in good health. CDR3s include the opening cysteine and the closing phenylalanine or tryptophan. The D gene is left open where the match is weak. The size entry is marked missing in some rows and otherwise reads once, few, many or a size class.

DNA	CDR3	D	size	V	J
TGTGCTAGTGGTTTGGGCCAGCCCCAGCATTTT	CASGLGQPQHF	.	.	TRBV12-5	TRBJ1-5
TGTGCCAGCTCCTTAAACCGGGACGGGCCCTACGAGCAGTACTTC	CASSLNRDGPYEQYF	.	.	TRBV27	TRBJ2-7
TGTGCCAGCACCACGATAGCGGGGGGGACCCCACTCGGTACCGGGGAGCTGTTTTTT	CASTTIAGGTPLGTGELFF	TRBD2	.	TRBV7-8	TRBJ2-2
TGTGCCAGCAGTCGTTACAGGGACACTGAAGCTTTCTTT	CASSRYRDTEAFF	.	.	TRBV7-9	TRBJ1-1
TGTGCCACCACACAGAGCATGAACACTGAAGCTTTCTTT	CATTQSMNTEAFF	.	.	TRBV6-5	TRBJ1-1
TGTGCCTGGAGTGATGGGTCGGCCGTTACAGGGGAACCGTACGAGCAGTACTTC	CAWSDGSAVTGEPYEQYF	TRBD1	.	TRBV30	TRBJ2-7
TGTGCCAGCAGTTTGTTGACAGGGCTCACCGGGGAGCTGTTTTTT	CASSLLTGLTGELFF	TRBD1	.	TRBV6-5	TRBJ2-2
TGTGCCAGTAGTCCCCGGAGAGGGGCGAACACTGAAGCTTTCTTT	CASSPRRGANTEAFF	.	.	TRBV19	TRBJ1-1
TGTGCCAGCAGCCGCGGACTAGCGGGGGGTCGAGAGACCCAGTACTTC	CASSRGLAGGRETQYF	TRBD2	.	TRBV7-6	TRBJ2-5
TGTGCCAGCAGTCCCGATTGGGAGGCCTTGTACACTGAAGCTTTCTTT	CASSPDWEALYTEAFF	.	.	TRBV6-6	TRBJ1-1
TGTGCCAGCAGCTCAGAGACTAGCGGAACTTTTAGGGAGGAGCAGTTCTTC	CASSSETSGTFREEQFF	TRBD2	.	TRBV5-8	TRBJ2-1
TGTGCCAGCAGTTTTACCGGCGCGGCGGAGACCCAGTACTTC	CASSFTGAAETQYF	.	.	TRBV25-1	TRBJ2-5
TGTGCCACCAGCAGAGACCGGGGGAGCAATCAGCCCCAGCATTTT	CATSRDRGSNQPQHF	.	.	TRBV15	TRBJ1-5
TGCGCCAGCAGTGAGTCGACGGGGGGTGAGACAGATACGCAGTATTTT	CASSESTGGETDTQYF	TRBD2	.	TRBV10-1	TRBJ2-3
TGTGCCAGCAGTTCTCCCGCCCAAGGTCGAGGATACGAGCAGTACTTC	CASSSPAQGRGYEQYF	.	.	TRBV28	TRBJ2-7
TGTGCCAGCAGCTTCGGGACAGATGGCTACACCTTC	CASSFGTDGYTF	TRBD1	.	TRBV7-9	TRBJ1-2
TGTGCCAGCATTTCAGACAGGAACTATGGCTACACCTTC	CASISDRNYGYTF	.	.	TRBV21-1	TRBJ1-2
TGTGCCAGCAGCGTTGACTTAGAAGAGACCCAGTACTTC	CASSVDLEETQYF	.	.	TRBV9	TRBJ2-5
TGCAGTGCTAGGGGGGGAGACGAGCAGTTCTTC	CSARGGDEQFF	.	once	TRBV20-1	TRBJ2-1
TGTGCCAGCAGATACAACACCGGGGAGCTGTTTTTT	CASRYNTGELFF	.	few	TRBV6-5	TRBJ2-2